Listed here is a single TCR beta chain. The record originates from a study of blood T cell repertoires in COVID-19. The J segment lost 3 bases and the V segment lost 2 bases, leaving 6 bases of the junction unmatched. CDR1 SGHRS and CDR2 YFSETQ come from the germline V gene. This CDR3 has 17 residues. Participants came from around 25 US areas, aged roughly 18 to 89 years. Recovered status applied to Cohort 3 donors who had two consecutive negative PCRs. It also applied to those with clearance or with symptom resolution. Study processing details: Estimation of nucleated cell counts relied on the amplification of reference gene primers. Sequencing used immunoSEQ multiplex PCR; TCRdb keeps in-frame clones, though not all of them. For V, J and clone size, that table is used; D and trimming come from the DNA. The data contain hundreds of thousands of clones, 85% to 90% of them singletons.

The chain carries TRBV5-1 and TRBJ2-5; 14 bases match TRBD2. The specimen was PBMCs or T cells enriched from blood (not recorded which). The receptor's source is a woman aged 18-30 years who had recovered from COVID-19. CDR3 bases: TGCGCCAGCAGCTTTGGACTAGCGGGGGGATGGAAAGAGACCCAGTACTTC. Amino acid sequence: CASSFGLAGGWKETQYF.